What follows describes a single T cell receptor beta chain. The antigen remains unidentified. These data belong to a study of T cell responses to AZD1222 COVID-19 vaccine. Notes on the study in general: Spike-specific TCR breadth and depth both grew after two AZD1222 doses. It was only six AZD1222 recipients who were seropositive at baseline. Mapped onto spike, vaccine-associated CD4 TCRs spanned it and were dominant at 160-218 and 743-854. Reportedly, close to half of spike-specific TCRs are directed against unmutated variant regions.

Libraries were prepared by immunoSEQ multiplex PCR; TCRdb keeps only in-frame clonotypes and omits some of them. The repertoire holds 180,000 or so clones, with around 94% as singletons. The origin of this receptor is an adult in good health. Specimen: peripheral blood, collected on day 0 of AZD1222 vaccination.

CDR3 DNA sequence: TGTGCCAGCAGTTTAGAGGGAGGGCCCTCCTACGAGCAGTACTTC. It specifies CASSLEGGPSYEQYF. This sequence joins TRBV27 and TRBJ2-7, with TRBD2 identical over 7 bases. The J segment lost 0 bases and the V segment lost 2 bases, leaving 4 bases of the junction unmatched. Germline CDR1 and CDR2: MNHEY and SMNVEV (reference sequence). The CDR3 is 15 amino acids.